This TCR beta chain was sequenced during a study of blood T cell repertoires in COVID-19. CDR3 length equals 13 residues. Germline CDR1 is MNHEY and CDR2 is SMNVEV (reference sequence). V lost 5 bases and J lost 1, with 7 bases in between. TCRdb's table, derived via immunoSEQ multiplex PCR, lists solely in-frame clones and lacks some. The table has 100,000 to 150,000 clones, about 91% seen once. This TCR derives from a man aged 50-59 years with acute or convalescent COVID-19. The sample was peripheral blood. This sequence joins TRBV27 and TRBJ2-3; no firm D call. The CDR3 coding sequence is TGTGCCAGCAGTCGCCGGGGCACAGATACGCAGTATTTT. Its translation: CASSRRGTDTQYF.